Listed below are T cell receptor beta chains from one sample, sequenced in a study of T cell changes during pregnancy in multiple sclerosis. Measured with immunoSEQ multiplex PCR; TCRdb has only the in-frame clones, and not every one. The data hold over 70,000 clones, with almost 95% observed a single time. The starting material was peripheral blood, obtained in the third trimester of pregnancy. The receptors were gathered from a female donor in good health, enrolled as a control in a pregnancy study. Both conserved end residues are part of each CDR3.

>TRBV28|15|TRBJ1-1
CASSFRGGGDTEAFF
>TRBV28|14|TRBJ1-5
CASRPQDFNQPQHF
>TRBV7-2|14|TRBJ1-2
CASSPGTGGYGYTF
>TRBV5-1|16|TRBJ2-2
CASSLVRDRYTGELFF
>TRBV29-1|13|TRBJ2-5
CSVRRGRTETQYF
>TRBV9|12|TRBJ1-1
CASSGQNTEAFF
>TRBV14|16|TRBJ1-3
CASSQERTLTGNTIYF
>TRBV19|14|TRBJ2-7
CASSILVNRGEQYF
>TRBV7-2|15|TRBJ1-5
CASSSERAGNQPQHF
>TRBV5-4|16|TRBJ2-3
CASSLRLAGGVDTQYF
>TRBV11-2|15|TRBJ1-1
CASSLDRGKATEAFF
>TRBV28|13|TRBJ1-2
CASSLPGRGGYTF
>TRBV4-3|16|TRBJ1-6
CASSQDPRSYNSPLHF
>TRBV7-9|15|TRBJ1-6
CASSLEGASGSPLHF
>TRBV30|13|TRBJ2-1
CACFPGQSNEQFF
>TRBV4-2|16|TRBJ1-3
CASSQDFGGRGNTIYF
>TRBV25-1|15|TRBJ2-3
CASRETGTGTDTQYF
>TRBV7-8|14|TRBJ2-7
CASRPIRQGDEQYF
>TRBV18|15|TRBJ2-3
CASSPLAGSTDTQYF
>TRBV28|12|TRBJ2-7
CASHEQGHEQYF
>TRBV27|17|TRBJ2-1
CASISIAGTSVYNEQFF
>TRBV5-4|17|TRBJ2-5
CASSLGVRLAETETQYF
>TRBV29-1|13|TRBJ1-1
CSVEEGTATEAFF
>TRBV4-1|16|TRBJ2-7
CASSHSLRDRGYEQYF
>TRBV6-4|14|TRBJ1-1
CASSDSGEDTEAFF
>TRBV4-1|15|TRBJ1-6
CASSRPDRENSPLHF
>TRBV7-8|15|TRBJ1-4
CASSLSVRGHEKLFF
>TRBV6-4|14|TRBJ1-1
CASSDTDRGTEAFF
>TRBV5-1|11|TRBJ1-1
CASSLEGKAFF
>TRBV28|14|TRBJ2-2
CASGLAGVTGELFF
>TRBV2|13|TRBJ1-1
CASSPDGDTEAFF
>TRBV7-9|14|TRBJ1-1
CASSWGQGNTEAFF
>TRBV7-2|13|TRBJ2-7
CASSPGLFHEQYF
>TRBV18|13|TRBJ1-2
CASSGQGGYGYTF
>TRBV28|15|TRBJ2-2
CASKPGGRDTGELFF
>TRBV7-6|13|TRBJ1-6
CASSPLPNSPLHF
>TRBV10-2|15|TRBJ2-3
CASSEGGGGTDTQYF
>TRBV4-2|15|TRBJ1-2
CASSQEMGQTYGYTF
>TRBV4-1|13|TRBJ1-2
CASSGRVDYGYTF
>TRBV28|14|TRBJ2-1
CASSLPDSHNEQFF
>TRBV7-2|14|TRBJ1-4
CASSLRREDEKLFF
>TRBV11-2|15|TRBJ2-7
CASSLESGGAYEQYF
>TRBV28|15|TRBJ2-7
CASSSGSRGSYEQYF
>TRBV7-9|16|TRBJ2-1
CASSLLLAGFYDEQFF
>TRBV15|12|TRBJ2-5
CATSRSLETQYF
>TRBV7-2|16|TRBJ2-1
CASSPHRSGGLDEQFF
>TRBV19|15|TRBJ1-5
CASSTGAPGGQPQHF
>TRBV28|14|TRBJ1-2
CASSSLGTVDGYTF
>TRBV6-5|15|TRBJ2-2
CASTREAGVPGELFF